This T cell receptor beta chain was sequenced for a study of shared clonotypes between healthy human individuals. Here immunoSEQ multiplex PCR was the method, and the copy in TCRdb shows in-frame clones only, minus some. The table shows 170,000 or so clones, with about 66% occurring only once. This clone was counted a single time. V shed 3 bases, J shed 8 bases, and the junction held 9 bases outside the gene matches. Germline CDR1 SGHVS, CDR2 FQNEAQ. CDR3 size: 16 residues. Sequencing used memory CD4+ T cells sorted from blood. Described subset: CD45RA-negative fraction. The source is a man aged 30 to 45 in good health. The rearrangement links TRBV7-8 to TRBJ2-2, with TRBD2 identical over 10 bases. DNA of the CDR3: TGTGCCAGCAGCTTTCCCCGAACTAGCGGGGCGGGGGAGCTGTTTTTT. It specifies CASSFPRTSGAGELFF.